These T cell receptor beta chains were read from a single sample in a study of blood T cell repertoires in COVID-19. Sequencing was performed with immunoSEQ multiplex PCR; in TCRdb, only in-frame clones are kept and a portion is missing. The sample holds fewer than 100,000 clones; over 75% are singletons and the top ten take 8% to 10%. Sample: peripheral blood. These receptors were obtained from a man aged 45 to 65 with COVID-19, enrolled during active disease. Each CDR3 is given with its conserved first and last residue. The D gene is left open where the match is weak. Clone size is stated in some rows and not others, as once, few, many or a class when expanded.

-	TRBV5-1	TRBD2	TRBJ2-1	CASSTGLAGLYNEQFF	TGCGCCAGCAGCACCGGACTAGCGGGCCTATACAATGAGCAGTTCTTC
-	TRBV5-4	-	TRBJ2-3	CASSLTATSTDTQYF	TGTGCCAGCAGCTTGACCGCCACTAGCACAGATACGCAGTATTTT
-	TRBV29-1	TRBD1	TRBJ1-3	CSVEDSGQIRGNTIYF	TGCAGCGTTGAGGATTCGGGACAGATTCGTGGAAACACCATATATTTT
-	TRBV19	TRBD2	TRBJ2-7	CASSSPGTSGSYEQYF	TGTGCCAGTAGTTCACCCGGGACTAGCGGGAGCTACGAGCAGTACTTC
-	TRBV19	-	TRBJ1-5	CASSIQGSQPQHF	TGTGCCAGTAGTATACAGGGGAGCCAGCCCCAGCATTTT
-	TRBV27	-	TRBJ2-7	CASSPTRAGEQYF	TGTGCCAGCAGTCCCACGAGAGCCGGGGAGCAGTACTTC
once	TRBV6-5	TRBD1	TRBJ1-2	CASSWTGDYGYTF	TGTGCCAGCAGTTGGACAGGGGACTATGGCTACACCTTC
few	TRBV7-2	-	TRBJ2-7	CASSLERGTEQYF	TGTGCCAGCAGCTTAGAAAGGGGGACCGAGCAGTACTTC
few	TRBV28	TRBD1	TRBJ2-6	CASSSQGDPGANVLTF	TGTGCCAGCAGTTCCCAGGGGGACCCTGGGGCCAACGTCCTGACTTTC
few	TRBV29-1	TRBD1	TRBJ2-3	CSVADRGAWFF	TGCAGCGTCGCAGACAGGGGGGCTTGGTTTTTT
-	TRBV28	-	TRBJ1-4	CASSPPAGINEKLFF	TGTGCCAGCAGTCCCCCAGCAGGGATTAATGAAAAACTGTTTTTT
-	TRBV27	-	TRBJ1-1	CASREDRALNTEAFF	TGTGCCAGCAGAGAGGACAGAGCCTTGAACACTGAAGCTTTCTTT
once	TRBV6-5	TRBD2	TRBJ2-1	CASSYSGTSLSGEQFF	TGTGCCAGCAGTTACTCAGGGACTAGTCTTTCGGGTGAGCAGTTCTTC
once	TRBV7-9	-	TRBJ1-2	CASSVDRSYGYTF	TGTGCCAGCAGCGTGGACAGAAGCTATGGCTACACCTTC
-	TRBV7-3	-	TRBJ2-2	CASSSGSANTGELFF	TGTGCCAGCAGCTCAGGTTCAGCAAACACCGGGGAGCTGTTTTTT
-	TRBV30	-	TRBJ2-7	CAWRRRLRHPLSYEQYF	TGTGCCTGGAGAAGACGCCTAAGACACCCTCTCTCCTACGAGCAGTACTTC
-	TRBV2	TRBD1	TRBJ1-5	CASRWGQGDQPQHF	TGTGCCAGCAGGTGGGGACAGGGGGACCAGCCCCAGCATTTT
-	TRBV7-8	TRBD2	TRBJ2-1	CASSLAPPSGSFHEQFF	TGTGCCAGCAGCTTAGCCCCCCCTAGCGGGAGTTTCCATGAGCAGTTCTTC
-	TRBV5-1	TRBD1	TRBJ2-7	CASSSGDSAYEQYF	TGCGCCAGCAGCTCAGGGGACAGCGCCTACGAGCAGTACTTC
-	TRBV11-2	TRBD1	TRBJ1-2	CASSTEGAYGYTF	TGTGCCAGCAGCACAGAGGGGGCCTATGGCTACACCTTC
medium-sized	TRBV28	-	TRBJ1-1	CASTTDYTEAFF	TGTGCCAGCACCACGGACTACACTGAAGCTTTCTTT
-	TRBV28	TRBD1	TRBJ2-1	CASSLTPGQEQFF	TGTGCCAGCAGTTTAACCCCGGGACAGGAGCAGTTCTTC
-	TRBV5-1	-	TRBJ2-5	CASSLFGGAETQYF	TGCGCCAGCAGCTTGTTCGGAGGGGCGGAGACCCAGTACTTC
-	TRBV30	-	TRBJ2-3	CAWTSLDTQYF	TGTGCCTGGACTAGTTTGGATACGCAGTATTTT
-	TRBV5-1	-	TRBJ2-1	CASSDNGQPPGEQFF	TGCGCCAGCAGCGACAACGGACAACCCCCCGGTGAGCAGTTCTTC
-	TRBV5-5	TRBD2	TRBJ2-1	CAASSGASGTNEQFF	TGTGCCGCCTCCTCGGGGGCTAGCGGGACTAATGAGCAGTTCTTC
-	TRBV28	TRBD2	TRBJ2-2	CASSQTLRTSAYGELFF	TGTGCCAGCAGTCAAACCCTACGGACTAGCGCGTACGGGGAGCTGTTTTTT
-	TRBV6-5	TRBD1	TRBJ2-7	CATLDGTEVEQYF	TGTGCCACGCTCGATGGGACAGAGGTCGAGCAGTACTTC
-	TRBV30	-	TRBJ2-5	CAWSVNSRGTQYF	TGTGCCTGGAGTGTAAATAGCAGGGGGACCCAGTACTTC
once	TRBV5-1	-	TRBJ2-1	CASSLYVGYEQFF	TGCGCCAGCAGCTTGTATGTGGGCTATGAGCAGTTCTTC
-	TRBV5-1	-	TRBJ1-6	CASKPTETNSPLHF	TGCGCCAGCAAACCGACAGAGACTAATTCACCCCTCCACTTT
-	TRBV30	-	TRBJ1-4	CAWSGGVREKLFF	TGTGCCTGGAGTGGCGGGGTTAGGGAAAAACTGTTTTTT
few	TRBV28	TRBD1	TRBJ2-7	CASSSGGSYEQYF	TGTGCCAGCAGTTCAGGGGGATCCTACGAGCAGTACTTC
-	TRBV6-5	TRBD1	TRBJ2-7	CASRRQGNEQYF	TGTGCCAGCAGAAGACAGGGTAACGAGCAGTACTTC
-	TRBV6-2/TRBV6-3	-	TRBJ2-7	CASSPDLGGYEQYF	TGTGCCAGCAGCCCCGACCTAGGGGGATACGAGCAGTACTTC
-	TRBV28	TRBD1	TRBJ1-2	CASSFGQDNYGYTF	TGTGCCAGCAGTTTCGGACAGGATAACTATGGCTACACCTTC
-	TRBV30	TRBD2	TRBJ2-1	CAWTVAGGPHEQFF	TGTGCCTGGACTGTAGCGGGAGGGCCCCATGAGCAGTTCTTC
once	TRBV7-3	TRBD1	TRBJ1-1	CASSLNPGQGLVAFF	TGTGCCAGCAGCCTAAATCCGGGACAGGGTTTGGTTGCTTTCTTT
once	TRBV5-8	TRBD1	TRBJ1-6	CASSLDRDASSYNSPLHF	TGTGCCAGCAGCCTGGACAGGGATGCGAGCTCCTATAATTCACCCCTCCACTTT
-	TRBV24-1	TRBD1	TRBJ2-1	CATSDPGQGGDEQFF	TGTGCCACCAGTGATCCGGGACAGGGTGGGGATGAGCAGTTCTTC
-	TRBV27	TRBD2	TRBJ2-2	CASSSTGGGTGELFF	TGTGCCAGCAGCTCGACGGGAGGCGGGACCGGGGAGCTGTTTTTT
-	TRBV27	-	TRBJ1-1	CASSLRGLDEAFF	TGTGCCAGCAGTTTAAGAGGCCTAGATGAAGCTTTCTTT
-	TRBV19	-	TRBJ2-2	CASSTGPTGELFF	TGTGCCAGTAGTACTGGGCCCACCGGGGAGCTGTTTTTT
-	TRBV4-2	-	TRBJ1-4	CASSQDKGANEKLFF	TGTGCCAGCAGCCAAGATAAAGGGGCTAATGAAAAACTGTTTTTT
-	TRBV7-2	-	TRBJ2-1	CASSLANTPYNEQFF	TGTGCCAGCAGCTTAGCGAATACTCCCTACAATGAGCAGTTCTTC